Sequencing of this T cell receptor (beta chain) was carried out in a study of chemoradiotherapy in HPV16-positive cancers. In the study overall: A couple of HPV16-positive patients' cells yielded candidate HPV-specific clones and common motifs. Broader study findings: Candidate HPV-specific clones and E7-related TCR motifs grew in tumor during treatment.

Losses at the gene ends were 2 bases for V and 11 bases for J; bases not matched to a gene: 10. The CDR3 is made up of 14 amino acids. Germline CDR1 is SGHRS and CDR2 is YFSETQ. Concerning this clone: What it recognizes is unknown.

TCRdb keeps only in-frame clones here, not all; method: immunoSEQ multiplex PCR. The table lists about 35,000 clones, about 90% of them singletons. This TCR came from a human donor with HPV-associated anogenital cancer. The specimen was blood, collected from a patient who underwent chemoradiotherapy. The rearrangement uses TRBV5-1 and TRBJ1-2, with 9 positions matching TRBD1. This CDR3 is CASSLMWGQGDYTF. The CDR3 region has the DNA TGCGCCAGCAGCTTAATGTGGGGACAGGGTGATTACACCTTC.